This passage covers 27 T cell receptor beta chains from one sample sequenced in a study of blood T cell repertoires in COVID-19. Repertoires were generated with immunoSEQ multiplex PCR, while TCRdb's copy carries only in-frame clones and drops some. The sample lists about 250,000 clones; roughly 87% were seen once. The sequenced material came from peripheral blood. The receptor set was obtained from a woman younger than 45 with acute or convalescent COVID-19.

The chain combines TRBV12-3 or TRBV12-4 with TRBJ2-3; D unclear. This CDR3 spans 13 amino acids. V lost 5 bases and J lost 5, with 11 bases in between. The CDR3 sequence is CASSQTYGDTQYF. DNA for the CDR3: TGTGCCAGCAGTCAGACTTACGGAGATACGCAGTATTTT.

With respect to this clone: The identical CDR3 is also encoded by other nucleotide sequences in the sample. The chain employs TRBV30 and TRBJ1-1, with no clear D. The CDR3 consists of 13 residues. Germline V gives CDR1 GTSNPN, CDR2 SVGIG (reference sequence). Trimming took off 0 bases at V and 2 bases at J, with 7 bases between the two ends. The CDR3 protein is CAWSVRGNTEAFF. The CDR3 coding sequence is TGTGCCTGGAGTGTACGCGGCAACACTGAAGCTTTCTTT.

The gene calls are TRBV20-1 and TRBJ2-3, with D maybe TRBD2 (5 bases). CDR1 is DFQATT, CDR2 SNEGSKA, per germline (reference sequence). Trimming took off 3 bases at V and 0 bases at J, with 13 bases between the two ends. The CDR3 spans 15 residues. The CDR3 nucleotides are TGCAGTGCTAGTTGGGTGGGAGCTAGCACAGATACGCAGTATTTT. As protein: CSASWVGASTDTQYF.

This chain connects TRBV19 to TRBJ1-3, with TRBD1 as a possible D gene (5 bases). The CDR3 length is 13 residues. V lost 4 bases to trimming and J lost 2 bases, with 6 bases between them. From germline, CDR1 is LNHDA and CDR2 SQIVND (reference sequence). The CDR3 bases are TGTGCCAGTAGTACGACAGCTGGAAACACCATATATTTT. The encoded protein is CASSTTAGNTIYF.

This clone turned up a few times. This chain uses TRBV7-9 with TRBJ2-6; no reliable D call. The CDR3 length is 19 residues. Deletions cut 1 base from V and 2 bases from J, with 18 bases between. Germline values: CDR1 SEHNR, CDR2 FQNEAQ (reference sequence). The DNA of the CDR3 is TGTGCCAGCAGCTTAGAGTTGCTCAAGCTGGGCGCTGGGGCCAACGTCCTGACTTTC. Translated: CASSLELLKLGAGANVLTF.

The chain combines TRBV15 with TRBJ2-5, with 10 bases that match TRBD2. Germline CDR1 reads LNHNV; CDR2 reads YYDKDF (reference sequence). The CDR3 has 17 residues. V was pared by 0 bases and J by 5 bases, with 9 bases of the junction left unmatched. CDR3 sequence (DNA): TGTGCCACCAGCAGAGATCCCTCTAGCGGGAGCTGGGAGACCCAGTACTTC. Its protein product is CATSRDPSSGSWETQYF.

The CDR3 region is CAWSLWEYNSPLHF. DNA of the CDR3: TGTGCCTGGAGTCTGTGGGAGTACAATTCACCCCTCCACTTT. The rearrangement uses TRBV30 and TRBJ1-6; D is ambiguous. Germline CDR1 GTSNPN, CDR2 SVGIG (reference sequence). Trimming stripped 2 bases from V and 7 bases from J, with 12 bases between. CDR3 size: 14 residues.

This clone was recorded at least ten times. The chain has TRBV2 and TRBJ2-7; 10 nucleotides line up with TRBD1. Germline V gene data show CDR1 as SNHLY and CDR2 as FYNNEI. V lost 7 bases to trimming and J lost 1 base; unmatched junction nucleotides: 13. CDR3 length: 17 amino acids. The CDR3 is CASKLGKRTGGSYEQYF. CDR3 in DNA: TGTGCCAGCAAACTGGGAAAAAGGACAGGGGGATCCTACGAGCAGTACTTC. The entire variable domain, with the rest obtained from reference TRBV2 and TRBJ2-7, is as follows: EPEVTQTPSHQVTQMGQEVILRCVPISNHLYFYWYRQILGQKVEFLVSFYNNEISEKSEIFDDQFSVERPDGSNFTLKIRSTKLEDSAMYFCASKLGKRTGGSYEQYFGPGTRLTVT.

The chain has TRBV9 and TRBJ1-6; D gene unclear. The CDR3 length is 17 residues. Germline values: CDR1 SGDLS, CDR2 YYNGEE. Trimming removed 4 bases at V and 0 bases at J, with 14 bases between. The CDR3 region is CASSWASGSSYNSPLHF. CDR3 DNA: TGTGCCAGCAGCTGGGCCTCCGGTAGCTCCTATAATTCACCCCTCCACTTT.

As concerns this clone: One end of the junction fails to match germline, which may point to a read error. The rearrangement links TRBV9 to TRBJ2-4, with 12 bases fitting TRBD1. Per the germline V gene, CDR1 is SGDLS and CDR2 is YYNGEE. CDR3 length: 15 residues. In DNA form, the CDR3 reads TGTGCCAGCAGCGTGGGACAGGGGGCCAGAAACATTCAGTACTTC. This encodes CASSVGQGARNIQYF.

This chain links TRBV13 with TRBJ2-7; 8 positions match TRBD2. This CDR3 region has 13 residues. Germline assignment: CDR1 PRHDT and CDR2 FYEKMQ (reference sequence). V was clipped by 5 bases and J by 3 bases; unmatched bases: 3. The chain's CDR3 is CASSPSGYYEQYF. CDR3 DNA: TGTGCCAGCAGCCCTAGCGGGTACTACGAGCAGTACTTC.

This clone appeared a few times. The chain is built from TRBV5-4 and TRBJ2-2, with 11 bases that match TRBD2. V lost 1 base and J lost 6; bases outside the gene matches: 2. CDR1 is SGHNT and CDR2 is YYREEE in the germline V gene (reference sequence). The CDR3 has 15 residues. This CDR3 reads CASSLPGLAAGELFF. CDR3 coding DNA: TGTGCCAGCAGCTTGCCGGGACTAGCGGCCGGGGAGCTGTTTTTT.

The genes are TRBV9 and TRBJ1-5; 7 bases are shared with TRBD1. Trimming at V came to 4 bases and at J to 6 bases, leaving 10 bases not matched to a gene. The CDR3 runs to 15 residues. In germline, CDR1 is SGDLS, CDR2 YYNGEE. The CDR3 loop reads CASSSRDDRAQPQHF. CDR3 nucleotides: TGTGCCAGCAGCTCGCGAGATGACAGGGCTCAGCCCCAGCATTTT.

The V and J genes are TRBV2 and TRBJ2-6; D is perhaps TRBD2 (5 bases). CDR1 SNHLY and CDR2 FYNNEI come from the germline V gene. This CDR3 is 18 amino acids long. Trimming stripped 6 bases from V and 0 bases from J, with 18 bases between. The CDR3 sequence is CASRFFSGSYSGANVLTF. DNA of the CDR3: TGTGCCAGCAGGTTCTTCTCGGGGTCATACTCTGGGGCCAACGTCCTGACTTTC.

The chain couples TRBV7-2 to TRBJ1-6; D might be TRBD1 (6 bases). This CDR3 has 15 residues. Germline V CDR1 and CDR2: SGHTA, FQGNSA. Between the trimmed V and J ends, which lost 4 bases and 11 bases, there was a span of 18 bases. The CDR3 reads CASSSKGTSPTPLHF. The DNA for the CDR3 is TGTGCCAGCAGCTCGAAGGGGACAAGTCCCACACCCCTCCACTTT.

The rearrangement links TRBV2 to TRBJ2-3, with D tentatively TRBD1 (6 bases). The germline V gene encodes CDR1 SNHLY and CDR2 FYNNEI. V gave up 9 bases and J gave up 0 bases, with 16 bases separating them. This CDR3 contains 15 residues. The CDR3 DNA reads TGTGCCAGTGAGCGGCAGGGGATTAGCACAGATACGCAGTATTTT. It codes for CASERQGISTDTQYF.

The CDR3 loop is CASSTARVSAEAFF. The CDR3 coding sequence is TGTGCCAGTAGTACAGCCAGGGTAAGCGCTGAAGCTTTCTTT. The chain carries TRBV19 and TRBJ1-1, with D possibly TRBD1 on 5 matching bases. This CDR3 is built from 14 residues. Trimming cost V 4 bases and J 6 bases, with 15 bases left between them. CDR1 is LNHDA and CDR2 is SQIVND in the germline V gene (reference sequence).

The J gene is TRBJ2-7, the V gene TRBV27, with D possibly matching TRBD1 (6 bases). The CDR3 sequence is 14 residues long. In germline, CDR1 is MNHEY, CDR2 SMNVEV (reference sequence). The germline V and J ends were trimmed by 2 bases and 3 bases, with 11 bases remaining between them. The CDR3 bases are TGTGCCAGCAGTTTACTTACAGGGAACTACGAGCAGTACTTC. Encoded protein: CASSLLTGNYEQYF.

The chain links TRBV13 to TRBJ1-4, with D possibly TRBD1 on 5 matching bases. Trimming removed 2 bases from V and 7 bases from J, with 11 bases in between. This CDR3 region has 14 residues. The germline gives CDR1 PRHDT, CDR2 FYEKMQ (reference sequence). The CDR3 DNA reads as TGTGCCAGCAGCTTAAAAGGAGGGGCTGAAAAACTGTTTTTT. Protein sequence: CASSLKGGAEKLFF.

This chain uses TRBV27 with TRBJ2-5; 8 nucleotides line up with TRBD2. The CDR3 sequence is 17 residues long. Germline V gene sequence: CDR1 MNHEY, CDR2 SMNVEV (reference sequence). The V and J ends lost 8 bases and 7 bases, in that order; junction bases with no gene match: 21. The DNA for the CDR3 is TGTGCCAGCGCACCTGGCCCCGAAGCGGGCCGGGGGGGGACCCAGTACTTC. The encoded protein is CASAPGPEAGRGGTQYF.

The V gene is TRBV4-3, the J gene TRBJ1-2, with a possible D match to TRBD1 (5 bases). This CDR3 is 14 amino acids long. Trimming shortened V by 2 bases and J by 4 bases, and 11 bases separated the two germline ends. The germline gives CDR1 LGHNA, CDR2 YSLEER. The CDR3 DNA follows: TGCGCCAGCAGCCAATCCGTACAGGCCTATGGCTACACCTTC. It codes for CASSQSVQAYGYTF.

The CDR3 bases are TGTGCCTGGAGTGTAATGGGCAGGGGGCTAAATTCACCCCTCCACTTT. This translates into CAWSVMGRGLNSPLHF. The J gene is TRBJ1-6, the V gene TRBV30, with TRBD1 matching over 8 bases. Germline CDR1 and CDR2: GTSNPN and SVGIG (reference sequence). This CDR3 comprises 16 residues. Trimming took 0 bases from V and 7 from J; bases not matched to a gene: 8.

A note on this clone: An end of the junction does not agree with germline; a read error may underlie this. The chain employs TRBV3-1 (or the pseudogene TRBV3-2) and TRBJ1-4; D is perhaps TRBD1 (5 bases). Germline values: CDR1 LGHDT, CDR2 YNNKEL (reference sequence). The CDR3 is made up of 10 amino acids. CDR3 sequence reads: CATDPKGTVF. The CDR3 DNA is TGTGCCACCGATCCGAAAGGGACTGTTTTT.

The DNA of the CDR3 is TGTGCCAGCAGTTACGGGACAGGAATCTACGAGCAGTACTTC. This translates into CASSYGTGIYEQYF. This chain uses TRBV6-2 or TRBV6-3 with TRBJ2-7; TRBD1 aligns across 8 bases. V gave up 2 bases and J gave up 3 bases; unmatched junction bases: 3. The CDR3 has 14 amino acids. The germline gives CDR1 MNHEY, CDR2 SVGEGT.

The chain combines TRBV5-4 with TRBJ1-4; 7 bases match TRBD1. This CDR3 is 17 amino acids long. The germline V gene encodes CDR1 SGHNT and CDR2 YYREEE (reference sequence). The junction had 13 bases not matched to a gene; V was cut back by 3 bases and J by 5 bases. CDR3 residues: CASSSEPSKDRNEKLFF. CDR3 coding DNA: TGTGCCAGCAGCTCTGAACCAAGTAAGGACAGGAATGAAAAACTGTTTTTT.

This chain joins TRBV21-1 and TRBJ1-6; TRBD1, the table's D call, was not compared with the DNA. TRBV21-1 represents a pseudogene. This CDR3 is 14 amino acids long. This CDR3 reads CASVQGFRNSPLHF. CDR3 bases: TGTGCCAGCGTACAGGGGTTTCGTAATTCACCCCTCCACTTT.

This clone is a singleton in its sample. The chain links TRBV15 to TRBJ2-1; 8 bases are a match to TRBD1. The J segment lost 7 bases and the V segment lost 1 base, leaving 9 bases of the junction unmatched. The germline V gene has CDR1 LNHNV and CDR2 YYDKDF (reference sequence). This CDR3 contains 16 residues. CDR3 sequence (DNA): TGTGCCACCAGCAGAGGGACCGGGACAGGTTTGAATGAGCAGTTCTTC. This translates into CATSRGTGTGLNEQFF.